These 24 T cell receptor beta chains were all obtained from the same sample, sequenced in a study of patients and donors after allogeneic stem cell transplantation. TCRdb re-called the RT-PCR reads with MiXCR, one entry per CDR3 protein. Found here are hundreds of thousands of distinct CDR3 sequences, over 30% of them singletons; the top ten hold around 10%. Sequenced material: blood, either unsorted or a sorted T cell fraction (not recorded which). These receptors originate from a human donor who was either an allogeneic HSCT recipient or a stem cell or donor lymphocyte infusion donor (not recorded which). It is not recorded whose cells these are; they may come from a transplant donor.

CDR3 bases: TGTGCCAGCAGTTCGTCTCGCCATAGGCTGACTGAAGCTTTCTTT. It specifies CASSSSRHRLTEAFF. The V gene is TRBV12-3 or TRBV12-4, the J gene TRBJ1-1; D remains unclear. The CDR3 loop spans 15 amino acids. Deletions cut 4 bases from V and 5 bases from J, with 17 bases between.

The chain recombines TRBV12-3 or TRBV12-4 with TRBJ2-3; 7 nucleotides line up with TRBD1. J was trimmed by 1 base and V by 5 bases; bases with no gene match: 6. CDR3 length equals 15 residues. The CDR3 sequence is CASSRYTGGTDTQYF. Here the CDR3 DNA reads TGTGCCAGCAGTCGTTACACAGGGGGCACAGATACGCAGTATTTT.

This clonotype was seen more than once but under ten times. The chain is built from TRBV20-1 and TRBJ2-2; the D gene is possibly TRBD2 (6 bases). The CDR3 covers 16 residues. V lost 0 bases, J lost 8 bases, and 19 bases lay in between. Germline CDR1 is DFQATT and CDR2 is SNEGSKA (reference sequence). The DNA of the CDR3 is TGCAGTGCTAGAGATCGGCGGGAAGGAACGGCGGGGGAGCTGTTTTTT. It is translated as CSARDRREGTAGELFF.

The chain recombines TRBV7-9 with TRBJ2-7; D is undetermined. From germline, CDR1 is SEHNR and CDR2 FQNEAQ (reference sequence). There are 14 residues in the CDR3. Deletions cut 1 base from V and 2 bases from J, with 9 bases between. Here the CDR3 reads CASSLVAGPYEQYF. CDR3 coding DNA: TGTGCCAGCAGCTTAGTGGCAGGACCCTACGAGCAGTACTTC.

The chain carries TRBV5-1 and TRBJ1-1; perhaps TRBD1 as D (5 bases). The CDR3 consists of 16 residues. In germline, CDR1 is SGHRS, CDR2 YFSETQ. V gave up 5 bases and J gave up 4 bases, with 21 bases separating them. The CDR3, as DNA: TGCGCCAGCAGTTTGCATTACAAGGTGAGGGGCACTGAAGCTTTCTTT. Amino acids: CASSLHYKVRGTEAFF. The full variable domain, in which reference TRBV5-1 and TRBJ1-1 provide the parts outside the CDR3, is KAGVTQTPRYLIKTRGQQVTLSCSPISGHRSVSWYQQTPGQGLQFLFEYFSETQRNKGNFPGRFSGRQFSNSRSEMNVSTLELGDSALYLCASSLHYKVRGTEAFFGQGTRLTVV.

This clonotype was detected once. This sequence joins TRBV5-1 and TRBJ2-2; 8 bases are a match to TRBD2. Germline V CDR1 and CDR2: SGHRS, YFSETQ. V lost 7 bases and J lost 5; bases outside the gene matches: 10. This CDR3 spans 15 amino acids. CDR3 nucleotide sequence: TGCGCCAGCGGGAGAGCGGGGGCCCGGACCGGGGAGCTGTTTTTT. This gives the protein CASGRAGARTGELFF.

In nucleotides, the CDR3 is TGTGCCAGCAGCCTCCGGGGCGGGGGGAGCAATCAGCCCCAGCATTTT. As protein: CASSLRGGGSNQPQHF. The V call is TRBV12-3 or TRBV12-4, the J call TRBJ1-5; D is perhaps TRBD1 (5 bases). The V end lost 6 bases, the J end lost 1 base, and 16 bases lay between the germline ends. The CDR3 loop spans 16 amino acids.

A few counts support this clonotype. CDR3 coding DNA: TGCGCCAGCAGCCAAGTCCTTTCGGCGCCCCAGCATTTT. It specifies CASSQVLSAPQHF. The chain combines TRBV4-1 with TRBJ1-5, with D uncertain. V lost 1 base and J 9 bases, leaving 10 bases between the germline ends. This CDR3 is built from 13 residues. Germline assignment: CDR1 MGHRA and CDR2 YSYEKL.

This clonotype appeared a few times. This chain joins TRBV5-1 and TRBJ1-6; no clear D gene. The length of the CDR3 is 15 residues. The germline V gene encodes CDR1 SGHRS and CDR2 YFSETQ. The ends were cut back, 4 bases at V and 7 bases at J, with 15 bases in the middle. For the CDR3, the DNA is TGCGCCAGCAGCGAGACTAAAAATCCCAATTCACCCCTCCACTTT. It encodes CASSETKNPNSPLHF.

The chain joins TRBV7-9 to TRBJ1-2, with a tentative D call TRBD1 (6 bases). Germline assignment: CDR1 SEHNR and CDR2 FQNEAQ (reference sequence). The CDR3 is 14 residues long. Trimming stripped 3 bases from V and 4 bases from J, with 12 bases between. The CDR3 nucleotides read TGTGCCAGCAGCTTCGACGGACAGCTCTATGGCTACACCTTC. Protein: CASSFDGQLYGYTF.

The chain links TRBV7-9 to TRBJ1-5; 7 bases line up with TRBD1. Germline lookup yields CDR1 SEHNR and CDR2 FQNEAQ (reference sequence). The CDR3 is made up of 18 amino acids. Germline trimming cut 0 bases from V and 4 bases from J; bases unmatched to any gene: 12. The CDR3 spells CASSLARYDREANQPQHF. The CDR3 DNA follows: TGTGCCAGCAGCTTAGCTCGGTATGACAGGGAGGCAAATCAGCCCCAGCATTTT.

The chain couples TRBV12-3 or TRBV12-4 to TRBJ1-2; tentatively, D is TRBD1 (5 bases). CDR3 length equals 14 residues. V lost 2 bases and J lost 4, with 11 bases in between. The CDR3 reads CASSLYGQGYGYTF. The DNA of the CDR3 is TGTGCCAGCAGTTTATATGGGCAGGGCTATGGCTACACCTTC.

The chain couples TRBV12-3 or TRBV12-4 to TRBJ1-4; D unclear. Trimming cost V 6 bases and J 8 bases, with 22 bases left between them. The CDR3 loop spans 16 amino acids. CDR3 region: CASRPGGGVKGEKLFF. The CDR3 nucleotides are TGTGCCAGCAGGCCCGGCGGAGGTGTTAAAGGAGAAAAACTGTTTTTT.

The rearrangement links TRBV18 to TRBJ1-5, with D possibly matching TRBD1 (6 bases). This CDR3 region has 13 residues. Germline V CDR1 and CDR2: KGHSH, LQKENI. V lost 2 bases and J lost 8, with 10 bases in between. CDR3 sequence (DNA): TGTGCCAGCTCACCAGGGACACCGGAGCCCCAGCATTTT. Translation gives CASSPGTPEPQHF.

V is TRBV5-1 and J is TRBJ2-1; 10 bases match TRBD1. The trim removed 2 bases at V and 8 bases at J, leaving 7 bases unmatched. The CDR3 consists of 15 residues. Germline V lookup: CDR1 SGHRS, CDR2 YFSETQ. This CDR3 reads CASSLQDRGYDEQFF. The CDR3 DNA reads TGCGCCAGCAGCTTACAGGACAGGGGGTATGATGAGCAGTTCTTC.

J is TRBJ2-3 and V is TRBV7-2; 7 nucleotides agree with TRBD2. The CDR3 length is 14 residues. J gave up 5 bases and V 2 bases, and 4 bases lay outside the gene matches. From germline, CDR1 is SGHTA and CDR2 FQGNSA. The CDR3 DNA reads as TGTGCCAGCAGCTTAAGCTGGGAGGGAGATACGCAGTATTTT. It specifies CASSLSWEGDTQYF.

V and J are TRBV6-6 and TRBJ1-5; D gene unclear. V was clipped by 7 bases and J by 1 base, with 11 bases between them. Germline V CDR1 and CDR2: MNHNY, SVGAGI (reference sequence). The CDR3 covers 14 residues. CDR3 region: CASTPTASNQPQHF. CDR3 nucleotide sequence: TGTGCCAGCACCCCGACTGCGAGCAATCAGCCCCAGCATTTT.

Only one count was recorded for this clonotype. The V and J genes are TRBV6-1 and TRBJ2-2; D is unclear. From germline, CDR1 is MNHNS and CDR2 SASEGT. The CDR3 has 13 amino acids. Trimming left V 6 bases short and J 5 bases short, with 10 bases between. The CDR3 loop reads CASRGYLTGELFF. In nucleotides, the CDR3 is TGTGCCAGCAGGGGCTACCTTACCGGGGAGCTGTTTTTT.

Only a few counts were recorded for this clonotype. The chain is built from TRBV6-4 and TRBJ2-3; the D gene is possibly TRBD1 (6 bases). Germline CDR1 MRHNA, CDR2 SNTAGT. The length of the CDR3 is 13 residues. V was pared by 4 bases and J by 4 bases, with 9 bases between. CDR3 amino acids: CASSVEGADTQYF. The CDR3 bases are TGTGCCAGCAGTGTAGAGGGGGCAGATACGCAGTATTTT.

This chain joins TRBV11-2 and TRBJ1-6, with no clear D. The CDR3 totals 17 residues. From germline, CDR1 is SGHAT and CDR2 FQNNGV. The V gene lost 4 bases and the J gene lost 0 bases, with 13 bases spanning the gap. The CDR3 DNA reads TGTGCCAGCAGCTCCCCCGAGTTGAGCTCCTATAATTCACCCCTCCACTTT. It yields the protein CASSSPELSSYNSPLHF. Full variable domain (missing parts from reference TRBV11-2 and TRBJ1-6): EAGVAQSPRYKIIEKRQSVAFWCNPISGHATLYWYQQILGQGPKLLIQFQNNGVVDDSQLPKDRFSAERLKGVDSTLKIQPAKLEDSAVYLCASSSPELSSYNSPLHFGNGTRLTVT.

The chain couples TRBV12-3 or TRBV12-4 to TRBJ2-2, with TRBD2 matching 7 bases. V gave up 10 bases and J gave up 1 base; unmatched junction bases: 9. This CDR3 region has 15 residues. The CDR3 nucleotides are TGTGCCATCAAGCCCGCGGGGGTGAACACCGGGGAGCTGTTTTTT. Protein: CAIKPAGVNTGELFF.

The rearrangement links TRBV28 to TRBJ1-1, with no clear D. CDR1 is MDHEN, CDR2 SYDVKM, per germline. CDR3 length: 17 residues. V was cut by 6 bases and J by 0 bases, with 20 bases left in between. The chain's CDR3 is CASSPFIVLQMNTEAFF. The CDR3, as DNA: TGTGCCAGCAGCCCCTTCATAGTACTCCAAATGAACACTGAAGCTTTCTTT. The variable domain in full, completed from reference TRBV28 and TRBJ1-1, reads DVKVTQSSRYLVKRTGEKVFLECVQDMDHENMFWYRQDPGLGLRLIYFSYDVKMKEKGDIPEGYSVSREKKERFSLILESASTNQTSMYLCASSPFIVLQMNTEAFFGQGTRLTVV.

The V gene is TRBV5-6, the J gene TRBJ2-3, with TRBD2 matching over 8 bases. The CDR3 consists of 11 residues. V lost 4 bases and J lost 13; bases outside the gene matches: 5. Germline V gives CDR1 SGHDT, CDR2 YYEEEE. The DNA of the CDR3 is TGTGCCAGCAGCCGTGACGGGGGGGAGTATTTT. Its protein product is CASSRDGGEYF.

V usage is TRBV5-1 and J usage is TRBJ2-3; unclear D gene. V lost 2 bases, J lost 2 bases, and 6 bases lay in between. The CDR3 totals 13 residues. Germline values: CDR1 SGHRS, CDR2 YFSETQ. The CDR3, as DNA: TGCGCCAGCAGCTTCCGACACACAGATACGCAGTATTTT. Its translation is CASSFRHTDTQYF.